This TCR beta chain was obtained from a study of blood T cell repertoires in COVID-19 (dated by TCRdb to 2020 to 2021). In terms of the full investigation: Samples from collaborators originated in the United States, Italy and Spain and spanned both the acute and convalescent phases of COVID-19. Samples were obtained from the ongoing ImmuneRACE study (first 160 participants) and from 1,254 subjects provided by 6 global collaborators. The material from the prospective study consisted of cDNA or gDNA derived from T cells, B-cell-depleted T cells, or PBMCs. The repertoires were made available in a free public database intended to serve as a resource for research on the immune response to SARS-CoV-2. Subjects who had been exposed to COVID-19, were actively infected with it, or had recovered from it provided the deeply sampled blood TCRbeta repertoires that made up the dataset. Where available, HLA class I and class II types were obtained from metadata supplied by the sample provider rather than from assay-based typing. Nearly every sample came with metadata listing a de-identified subject ID, COVID-19 status, age in years and sex. What the study reported, not specific to this receptor: Clinical and demographic metadata were provided uncurated, with the amount varying by source and participant.

Remarks on this clone: No antigen is known for it. Qualities for individual bases were not recorded, and no much larger clone is one base off.

TCRbeta CDR3 regions were amplified from genomic DNA using the immunoSEQ Assay, a bias-controlled multiplex PCR. The paper's data handling went like this. The number of nucleated cells in each sample was estimated from the amplification of reference gene primers within the assay. To quantify the absolute abundance of each unique TCRbeta CDR3 rearrangement, sequence reads were collapsed and filtered. For each sample, productive Simpson clonality was calculated by taking the square root of Simpson's diversity index across productive rearrangements. TCRdb retrieved this table from immuneACCESS and kept in-frame rearrangements only. Not all clones are present; in checked studies, unresolved V genes account for under half, and no reason is known for the remainder. That table furnishes V, J and clone size, whereas the DNA furnished D and trimming. This sample holds a few hundred thousand clones; around 87% were observed only once. Of the sample, 1% is held by the ten largest clones.

Collaborating institutions collected whole blood in K2EDTA tubes following their own protocols. Collaborator samples were shipped for TCRbeta analysis as frozen whole blood, isolated PBMCs, or DNA extracted from either sample type. Reading from cysteine to phenylalanine, the CDR3 counts 11 amino acids. Only the CDR3 region is kept as DNA, spanning 33 bases read in frame from base 1. CDR1 is given as MDHEN and CDR2 as SYDVKM, both from the germline V gene. A distance of 13 bases separates the germline ends of V and J, which lose 11 bases and 5 bases respectively. This receptor was obtained from a man between 50 and 59 years old with active or convalescent COVID-19. The chain joins TRBV28 to TRBJ2-7; the D gene is perhaps TRBD2, on 6 matching bases. Sequencing used peripheral blood. The DNA sequence is as follows: TGTGCCCTCGGAGGGAACCACGAGCAGTACTTC. Its protein is CALGGNHEQYF.